The present T cell receptor beta chain was sequenced within a study of identical twins. Germline-derived CDR1 and CDR2 are LGHNT and FRNRAP. The CDR3 extends over 15 amino acids. Trimming at V came to 7 bases and at J to 5 bases, leaving 13 bases not matched to a gene. This clonotype has just a few counts. The antigen is unknown. In every case, the donor was a healthy Caucasian. TCRdb recomputed calls from the 5' RACE reads with MiXCR, one row per CDR3 protein. The data contain around 1.7 million distinct CDR3 sequences, roughly 35% of them seen just once; the ten biggest clones take up under 0.35%. Study-level findings and limits: Findings came from cross-sectional statistics, without long-term follow-up of donors. Insertion counts were lower in abundant cord blood beta clonotypes, a trend that memory repertoires did not show. For out-of-frame alpha sequences shared by twins, low generation probability was in excess.

The clonotype originates from a newborn girl in good health. The chain joins TRBV12-5 to TRBJ2-5; TRBD1 matches 7 bases. Sequenced sample: cord blood. Written as DNA, the CDR3 is TGTGCTAGTGACCTATCCACCGACAGGGTTGAGACCCAGTACTTC. This translates into CASDLSTDRVETQYF.